The 18 T cell receptor beta chains reported below all come from one sample, sequenced in a study of OX40 agonist ivuxolimab in advanced cancers. Clones were read by immunoSEQ multiplex PCR, and TCRdb kept only the in-frame ones, dropping some. The repertoire holds under 75,000 clones, with more than 85% as singletons. The sequencing used CD4+ or CD8+ T cells sorted from blood, collected in a trial of the OX40 agonist ivuxolimab. These receptors were collected from an adult with an advanced solid tumor such as melanoma, head and neck, liver or kidney cancer.

This clone was seen a single time. The V call is TRBV10-3, the J call TRBJ2-1, with 9 bases fitting TRBD2. From germline, CDR1 is ENHRY and CDR2 SYGVKD. The CDR3 is 17 residues long. V lost 0 bases, J lost 2 bases, and 5 bases stayed unmatched. CDR3 residues: CAISESGVAGAYNEQFF. The CDR3 region has the DNA TGTGCCATCAGTGAGTCGGGTGTAGCGGGGGCCTACAATGAGCAGTTCTTC.

The V gene is TRBV7-9, the J gene TRBJ2-3; 13 bases are a match to TRBD2. V dropped 4 bases and J dropped 2; count of bases not matched to a gene: 3. This CDR3 contains 16 residues. Germline V gene data show CDR1 as SEHNR and CDR2 as FQNEAQ (reference sequence). This chain's CDR3 is CASSSLAGGFTDTQYF. Written as DNA, the CDR3 is TGTGCCAGCAGCTCACTAGCGGGGGGGTTCACAGATACGCAGTATTTT.

V usage is TRBV4-1 and J usage is TRBJ2-2, with TRBD1 matching over 10 bases. The CDR3 sequence is 15 residues long. The trim removed 3 bases at V and 5 bases at J, leaving 3 bases unmatched. Germline CDR1 MGHRA, CDR2 YSYEKL. CDR3 residues: CASSHGQGETGELFF. The CDR3 nucleotides read TGCGCCAGCAGCCACGGACAGGGGGAAACCGGGGAGCTGTTTTTT.

The chain combines TRBV27 with TRBJ1-2; D perhaps matches TRBD1 (6 bases). The CDR3 totals 17 residues. CDR1 and CDR2 (germline): MNHEY, SMNVEV (reference sequence). V lost 2 bases and J lost 4, with 20 bases in between. The CDR3 sequence: CASSLISPRGAGYGYTF. DNA for the CDR3: TGTGCCAGCAGTTTAATATCCCCCAGGGGTGCGGGCTATGGCTACACCTTC.

The chain has TRBV7-8 and TRBJ2-3; D call uncertain. CDR1 and CDR2 from the germline V gene are SGHVS and FQNEAQ. The CDR3 consists of 18 residues. Trimming shortened V by 3 bases and J by 0 bases, and 19 bases separated the two germline ends. The DNA of the CDR3 is TGTGCCAGCAGCTTGCCCCTGATAGACCCAACTAGCACAGATACGCAGTATTTT. This sequence encodes CASSLPLIDPTSTDTQYF. The full variable domain, its missing parts supplied by reference TRBV7-8 and TRBJ2-3, is GAGVSQSPRYKVAKRGQDVALRCDPISGHVSLFWYQQALGQGPEFLTYFQNEAQLDKSGLPSDRFFAERPEGSVSTLKIQRTQQEDSAVYLCASSLPLIDPTSTDTQYFGPGTRLTVL.

As concerns this clone: One end of the junction varies from germline; a read error may be responsible. The gene calls are TRBV7-7 and TRBJ2-1, with a tentative D call TRBD2 (6 bases). The germline V gene encodes CDR1 SSHAT and CDR2 FNYEAQ (reference sequence). The CDR3 contains 15 residues. The CDR3 reads CASSSQPGEGNEQFF. The CDR3 nucleotides are TGTGCTAGCAGCTCACAACCGGGGGAAGGGAATGAGCAGTTCTTC.

The CDR3 is CAISGGAFGLMGYTF. The CDR3 DNA sequence: TGTGCCATCAGTGGGGGGGCTTTTGGGCTAATGGGCTACACCTTC. The V and J genes are TRBV10-3 and TRBJ1-2; maybe TRBD1 (6 bases). Germline CDR1 ENHRY, CDR2 SYGVKD. The CDR3 has 15 residues. V was shortened by 4 bases and J by 8 bases, with 20 bases between the two germline ends.

The V gene is TRBV2, the J gene TRBJ1-2, with D possibly TRBD1 on 5 matching bases. V lost 5 bases, J lost 2 bases, and 21 bases lay in between. Germline-derived CDR1 and CDR2 are SNHLY and FYNNEI. The CDR3 has 17 residues. The CDR3 bases are TGTGCCAGCAGTCCCCCCCCGGGTTACCAGGGAAACTATGGCTACACCTTC. It encodes CASSPPPGYQGNYGYTF.

The genes are TRBV27 and TRBJ1-1; D gene uncertain. The ends were cut back, 2 bases at V and 4 bases at J, with 8 bases in the middle. Germline assignment: CDR1 MNHEY and CDR2 SMNVEV (reference sequence). CDR3 length: 13 residues. The CDR3 here is CASSLDRTTEAFF. DNA of the CDR3: TGTGCCAGCAGTTTAGATCGGACCACTGAAGCTTTCTTT.

The rearrangement links TRBV9 to TRBJ2-1; D ambiguous. V lost 4 bases, J lost 0 bases, and 20 bases lay in between. Germline V gene lookup returns CDR1 SGDLS and CDR2 YYNGEE. This CDR3 is 18 amino acids long. CDR3 region: CASSQSRVQLSSYNEQFF. CDR3 DNA: TGTGCCAGCAGCCAAAGTAGGGTTCAGCTGAGCTCCTACAATGAGCAGTTCTTC.

The chain's CDR3 is CASSGSSSNQPQHF. The CDR3 nucleotides are TGTGCCAGCAGCGGATCCTCTAGCAATCAGCCCCAGCATTTT. This chain links TRBV9 with TRBJ1-5, with no clear D. Germline V lookup: CDR1 SGDLS, CDR2 YYNGEE. V lost 3 bases and J 0 bases, leaving 7 bases between the germline ends. The CDR3 runs to 14 residues.

V and J are TRBV28 and TRBJ1-4, with a tentative D call TRBD1 (5 bases). This CDR3 spans 17 amino acids. CDR1 MDHEN and CDR2 SYDVKM come from the germline V gene. The ends were cut back, 6 bases at V and 0 bases at J, with 17 bases in the middle. The CDR3 loop reads CASSPRGEVATNEKLFF. As DNA, the CDR3 is TGTGCCAGCAGCCCAAGGGGCGAAGTTGCAACTAATGAAAAACTGTTTTTT.

This clone came up once. The rearrangement uses TRBV9 and TRBJ1-2, with 7 bases identical to TRBD1. Germline V gene data show CDR1 as SGDLS and CDR2 as YYNGEE. V dropped 3 bases and J dropped 2; count of bases not matched to a gene: 7. The CDR3 sequence is 15 residues long. CDR3 sequence reads: CASSATGTVNYGYTF. The CDR3 bases are TGTGCCAGCAGCGCCACCGGGACAGTGAACTATGGCTACACCTTC.

The gene calls are TRBV10-3 and TRBJ2-1; D gene ambiguous. V lost 2 bases, J lost 4 bases, and 9 bases lay in between. The CDR3 is made up of 14 amino acids. From germline, CDR1 is ENHRY and CDR2 SYGVKD. As DNA, the CDR3 is TGTGCCATCAGTGAGGCCGCCGGTTACAATGAGCAGTTCTTC. This sequence encodes CAISEAAGYNEQFF.

The J gene is TRBJ1-5, the V gene TRBV5-1; D is ambiguous. CDR1 and CDR2 from the germline V gene are SGHRS and YFSETQ. There are 11 residues in the CDR3. V lost 0 bases, J lost 12 bases, and 7 bases lay in between. In DNA, the CDR3 is TGCGCCAGCAGCTTGGTCCCGCTCCAGCATTTT. It is translated as CASSLVPLQHF. Full variable domain (rest looked up from reference TRBV5-1 and TRBJ1-5): KAGVTQTPRYLIKTRGQQVTLSCSPISGHRSVSWYQQTPGQGLQFLFEYFSETQRNKGNFPGRFSGRQFSNSRSEMNVSTLELGDSALYLCASSLVPLQHFGDGTRLSIL.

For the CDR3, the DNA is TGCGCCAGCAGCCAAGTTTCTCCAAGCTCCTACGAGCAGTACTTC. Translated, it gives CASSQVSPSSYEQYF. The chain has TRBV4-1 and TRBJ2-7; D unresolved. The germline V and J ends were trimmed by 1 base and 0 bases, with 10 bases remaining between them. Germline assignment: CDR1 MGHRA and CDR2 YSYEKL. The length of the CDR3 is 15 residues.

This chain connects TRBV7-9 to TRBJ1-2; no clear D gene. This CDR3 is 14 amino acids long. The ends were cut back, 0 bases at V and 8 bases at J, with 13 bases in the middle. Looked up from germline, CDR1 is SEHNR and CDR2 is FQNEAQ (reference sequence). As DNA, the CDR3 is TGTGCCAGCAGCTTAGCGAGGTCCAAGGACGGCTACACCTTC. Residues: CASSLARSKDGYTF.

The CDR3 DNA reads TGTGCCAGCAGCCCCGGGGGAGCGAACGAGCAGTACTTC. Translating gives CASSPGGANEQYF. The J gene is TRBJ2-7, the V gene TRBV7-7; D is perhaps TRBD2 (6 bases). This CDR3 has 13 residues. Germline CDR1 SSHAT, CDR2 FNYEAQ (reference sequence). V lost 5 bases and J lost 5, with 13 bases in between.